One T cell receptor (beta chain) is described in this entry. Its specificity is unknown. TCRdb reprocessed the 5' RACE reads, keeping one entry per CDR3 protein, no DNA. This repertoire includes some 89,000 distinct CDR3 sequences. The entry originates in a study of monozygotic twins with inflammatory bowel disease. Findings and limits, study-wide: Among twins, concordant and discordant pairs did not differ in repertoire similarity, possibly from limited power.

The CDR3 is made up of 13 amino acids. This rearrangement joins TRBV12-3 or TRBV12-4 to TRBJ2-3; TCRdb proposes TRBD1, but this gene call is untestable without DNA. The receptor's source is a human donor with ulcerative colitis or Crohn's disease, or a healthy co-twin of an affected twin (not recorded which). Sample: blood. The CDR3 loop is CATRKGDTDTQYF.